The 5 T cell receptor beta chains in this list originate from one sample, sequenced in a study of identifying expanded T cells in peripheral blood. Method: immunoSEQ multiplex PCR; TCRdb's copy keeps in-frame clones and lacks some. The data show roughly 100,000 clones, 88% seen once. Sequencing input: blood. The receptors stem from a person aged 18 to 69 in good health.

The chain recombines TRBV28 with TRBJ2-5; maybe TRBD2 (5 bases). The germline V gene encodes CDR1 MDHEN and CDR2 SYDVKM. The V and J ends lost 4 bases and 4 bases respectively, with 13 bases between them. This CDR3 has 14 amino acids. This chain's CDR3 is CASSSPGLGETQYF. DNA for the CDR3: TGTGCCAGCAGTTCTCCTGGACTGGGAGAGACCCAGTACTTC.

The rearrangement uses TRBV30 and TRBJ1-3, with D possibly being TRBD1 (5 bases). Germline V gene lookup returns CDR1 GTSNPN and CDR2 SVGIG (reference sequence). The CDR3 length is 16 residues. V lost 0 bases and J 3 bases, leaving 15 bases between the germline ends. CDR3 loop: CAWSVPALGDGNTIYF. In nucleotides, the CDR3 is TGTGCCTGGAGTGTCCCCGCCCTAGGGGATGGAAACACCATATATTTT.

In DNA form, the CDR3 reads TGTGCCAGCAGCCGACTAGCGGGAGCGGGGAATGAGCAGTTCTTC. Protein: CASSRLAGAGNEQFF. The chain couples TRBV6-4 to TRBJ2-1, with 12 bases that match TRBD2. There are 15 residues in the CDR3. V trimming: 6 bases; J trimming: 7 bases; junction bases outside the gene matches: 7. Germline V gene data show CDR1 as MRHNA and CDR2 as SNTAGT.

This rearrangement joins TRBV6-1 to TRBJ2-1; 11 nucleotides agree with TRBD2. CDR1 is MNHNS, CDR2 SASEGT, per germline. With V trimmed by 2 bases and J by 6 bases, 3 bases remained unmatched. The CDR3 covers 15 residues. CDR3 sequence reads: CASSETSGSGNEQFF. Here the CDR3 DNA reads TGTGCCAGCAGTGAAACTAGCGGGAGTGGCAATGAGCAGTTCTTC.

Here the CDR3 reads CAWSGGTGLADTQYF. CDR3 sequence (DNA): TGTGCCTGGAGTGGGGGGACAGGGCTGGCAGATACGCAGTATTTT. The rearrangement links TRBV30 to TRBJ2-3, with 9 nucleotides matching TRBD1. CDR1 and CDR2 (germline): GTSNPN, SVGIG (reference sequence). The CDR3 is made up of 15 amino acids. The ends lost 1 base at V and 4 bases at J; junction bases unmatched: 6.